This paragraph reports one T cell receptor (beta chain). Under the authors' procedure: For nucleated cells, counts were estimated from reference gene primer amplification. Only in-frame clones appear in the TCRdb table, and some are missing; sequencing was by immunoSEQ multiplex PCR. That table gives V, J and clone size, and the DNA gave D and trimming. Of around 70,000 clones detected, roughly 84% appear once; the ten largest clones hold 29%. The data derive from a study of blood T cell repertoires in COVID-19. Study information: Acute-phase and convalescent COVID-19 samples originated in the United States, Italy and Spain. From T cells, B-cell-depleted T cells, or PBMCs came the material, which was cDNA or gDNA.

Germline V gene lookup returns CDR1 SGHTA and CDR2 FQGNSA. Between the trimmed V and J ends, which lost 4 bases and 0 bases, there was a span of 6 bases. The CDR3 covers 13 residues. This TCR was recovered from a woman aged 80 or over with active or convalescent COVID-19. The chain combines TRBV7-2 with TRBJ1-1; no definite D call. Sample: peripheral blood. For the CDR3, the DNA is TGTGCCAGCAGCTCCCAAATGAACACTGAAGCTTTCTTT. It is translated as CASSSQMNTEAFF. The variable domain in full, completed from reference TRBV7-2 and TRBJ1-1, reads GAGVSQSPSNKVTEKGKDVELRCDPISGHTALYWYRQSLGQGLEFLIYFQGNSAPDKSGLPSDRFSAERTGGSVSTLTIQRTQQEDSAVYLCASSSQMNTEAFFGQGTRLTVV.